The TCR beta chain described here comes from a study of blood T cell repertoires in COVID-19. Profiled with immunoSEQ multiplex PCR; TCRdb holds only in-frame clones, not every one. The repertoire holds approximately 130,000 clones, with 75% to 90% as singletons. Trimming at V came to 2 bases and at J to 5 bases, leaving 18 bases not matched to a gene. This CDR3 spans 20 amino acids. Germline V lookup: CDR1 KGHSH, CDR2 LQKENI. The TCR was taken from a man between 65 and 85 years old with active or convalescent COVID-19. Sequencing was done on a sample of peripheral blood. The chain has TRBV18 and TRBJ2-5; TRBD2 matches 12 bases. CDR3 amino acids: CASSPSFRLAGEIGHETQYF. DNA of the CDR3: TGTGCCAGCTCACCATCTTTCCGACTAGCGGGAGAAATCGGTCACGAGACCCAGTACTTC. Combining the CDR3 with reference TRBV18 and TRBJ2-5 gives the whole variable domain NAGVMQNPRHLVRRRGQEARLRCSPMKGHSHVYWYRQLPEEGLKFMVYLQKENIIDESGMPKERFSAEFPKEGPSILRIQQVVRGDSAAYFCASSPSFRLAGEIGHETQYFGPGTRLLVL.